This T cell receptor beta chain appears in the sequencing data of a study of T-cell reconstitution after alpha-beta-depleted transplantation in children. There are many counts of this clonotype. The TCRbeta library incorporated unique molecular identifiers. Each CDR3 protein is one row after TCRdb ran MiXCR on the PCR reads. The sample includes about 540,000 distinct CDR3 sequences, around 17% of them seen just once. Trimming left V 3 bases short and J 3 bases short, with 18 bases between. The germline gives CDR1 SQVTM, CDR2 ANQGSEA. The CDR3 spans 16 residues. The chain recombines TRBV29-1 with TRBJ2-1; TRBD2 might be the D (6 bases). Sequences were derived from PBMCs from the stem cell graft donor, sampled from the stem cell graft. The TCR was taken from a human donor who donated a stem cell graft to a child with acute lymphoblastic leukemia. The CDR3 nucleotides are TGCAGCGTTGAGTCCCGGGAGACTAGTATCTACAATGAGCAGTTCTTC. This encodes CSVESRETSIYNEQFF.